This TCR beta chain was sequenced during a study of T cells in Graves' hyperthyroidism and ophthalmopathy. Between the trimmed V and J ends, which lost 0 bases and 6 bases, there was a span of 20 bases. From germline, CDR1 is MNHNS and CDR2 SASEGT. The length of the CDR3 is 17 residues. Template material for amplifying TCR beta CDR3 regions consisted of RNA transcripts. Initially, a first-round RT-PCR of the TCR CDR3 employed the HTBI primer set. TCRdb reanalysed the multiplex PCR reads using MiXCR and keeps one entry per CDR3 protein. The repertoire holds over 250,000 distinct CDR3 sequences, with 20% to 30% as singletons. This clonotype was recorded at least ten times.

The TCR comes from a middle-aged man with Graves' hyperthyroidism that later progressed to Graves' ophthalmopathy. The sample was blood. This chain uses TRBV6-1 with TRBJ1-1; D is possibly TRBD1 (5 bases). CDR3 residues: CASSEAPRGGAKSEAFF. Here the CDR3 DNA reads TGTGCCAGCAGTGAAGCGCCCCGGGGAGGGGCGAAGTCTGAAGCTTTCTTT.